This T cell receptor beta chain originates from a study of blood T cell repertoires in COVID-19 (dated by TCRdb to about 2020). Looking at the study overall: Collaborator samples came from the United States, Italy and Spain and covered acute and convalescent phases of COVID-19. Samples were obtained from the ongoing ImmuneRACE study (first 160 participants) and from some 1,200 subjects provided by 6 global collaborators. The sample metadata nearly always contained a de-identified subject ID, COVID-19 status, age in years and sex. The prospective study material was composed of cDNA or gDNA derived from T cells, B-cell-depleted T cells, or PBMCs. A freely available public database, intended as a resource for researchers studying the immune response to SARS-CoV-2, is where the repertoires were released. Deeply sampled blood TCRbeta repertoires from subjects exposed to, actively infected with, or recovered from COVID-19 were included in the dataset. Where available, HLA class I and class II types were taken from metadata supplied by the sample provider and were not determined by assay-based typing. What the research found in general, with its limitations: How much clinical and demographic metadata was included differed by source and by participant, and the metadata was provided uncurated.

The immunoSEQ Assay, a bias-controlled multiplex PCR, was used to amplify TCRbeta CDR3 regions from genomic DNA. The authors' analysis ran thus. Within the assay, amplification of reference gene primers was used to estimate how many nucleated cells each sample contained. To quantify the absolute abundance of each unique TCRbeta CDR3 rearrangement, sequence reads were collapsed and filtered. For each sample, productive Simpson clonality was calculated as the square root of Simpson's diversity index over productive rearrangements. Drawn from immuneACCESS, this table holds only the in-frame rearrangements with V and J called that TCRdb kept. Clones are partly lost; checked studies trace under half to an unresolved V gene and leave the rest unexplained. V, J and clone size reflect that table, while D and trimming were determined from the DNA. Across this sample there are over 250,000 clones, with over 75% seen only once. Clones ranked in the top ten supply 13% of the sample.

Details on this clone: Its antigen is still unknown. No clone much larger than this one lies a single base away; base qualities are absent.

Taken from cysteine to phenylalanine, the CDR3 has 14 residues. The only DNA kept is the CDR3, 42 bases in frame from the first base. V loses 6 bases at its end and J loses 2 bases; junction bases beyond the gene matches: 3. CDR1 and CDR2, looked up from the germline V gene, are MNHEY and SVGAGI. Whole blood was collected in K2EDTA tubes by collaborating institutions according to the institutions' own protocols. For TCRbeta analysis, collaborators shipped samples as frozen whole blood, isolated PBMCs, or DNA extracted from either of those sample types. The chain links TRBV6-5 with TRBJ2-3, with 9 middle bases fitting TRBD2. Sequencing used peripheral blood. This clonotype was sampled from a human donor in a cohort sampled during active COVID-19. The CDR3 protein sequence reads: CASRLAGSTDTQYF. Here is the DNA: TGTGCCAGCAGGCTAGCGGGGTCCACAGATACGCAGTATTTT.